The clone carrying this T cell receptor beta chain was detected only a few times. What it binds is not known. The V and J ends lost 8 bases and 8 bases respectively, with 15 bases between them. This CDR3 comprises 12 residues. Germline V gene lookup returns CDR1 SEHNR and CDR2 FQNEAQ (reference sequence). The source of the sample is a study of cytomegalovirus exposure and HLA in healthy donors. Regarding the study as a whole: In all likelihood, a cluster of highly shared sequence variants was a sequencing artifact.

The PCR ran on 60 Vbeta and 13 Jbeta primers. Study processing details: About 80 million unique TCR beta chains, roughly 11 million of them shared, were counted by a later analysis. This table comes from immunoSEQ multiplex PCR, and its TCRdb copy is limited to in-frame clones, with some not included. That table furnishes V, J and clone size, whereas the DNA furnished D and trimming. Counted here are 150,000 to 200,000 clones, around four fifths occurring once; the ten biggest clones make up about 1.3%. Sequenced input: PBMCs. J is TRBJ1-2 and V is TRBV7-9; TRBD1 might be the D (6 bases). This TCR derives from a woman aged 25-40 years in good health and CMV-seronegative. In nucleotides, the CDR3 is TGTGCCAGCTCCGGACAGACCGAGGGCTACACCTTC. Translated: CASSGQTEGYTF.